These 32 T cell receptor beta chains were sequenced from one sample in a study of PD-L1 blockade in urothelial cancer. The assay was immunoSEQ multiplex PCR, and TCRdb's table has in-frame clones only and misses some. This repertoire shows about 52,000 clones, approximately 81% found once; its top ten account for approximately 3.8%. The time point was: pretreatment peripheral blood. The input for sequencing was PBMCs, taken around atezolizumab (anti-PD-L1) treatment. The receptors stem from a man aged 70 or older with urothelial cancer.

The rearrangement links TRBV9 to TRBJ2-7, with 8 bases aligning to TRBD2. Germline CDR1 SGDLS, CDR2 YYNGEE. This CDR3 contains 16 residues. V lost 4 bases to trimming and J lost 4 bases; unmatched junction nucleotides: 13. The DNA for the CDR3 is TGTGCCAGCAGCCCACGCGCCGGGGGGGCAAGTTACGAGCAGTACTTC. Its translation: CASSPRAGGASYEQYF.

Only one count was recorded for this clone. This sequence joins TRBV9 and TRBJ2-7, with D possibly being TRBD1 (5 bases). V lost 0 bases and J 5 bases, leaving 9 bases between the germline ends. The germline V gene has CDR1 SGDLS and CDR2 YYNGEE. The CDR3 runs to 13 residues. The CDR3 here is CASSVGAGHEQYF. Written as DNA, the CDR3 is TGTGCCAGCAGCGTAGGGGCAGGGCACGAGCAGTACTTC.

The chain carries TRBV5-1 and TRBJ2-3; 9 nucleotides agree with TRBD1. The CDR3 is made up of 15 amino acids. The germline CDR1 and CDR2 sequences are SGHRS and YFSETQ. V lost 7 bases, J lost 0 bases, and 6 bases stayed unmatched. This CDR3 is CASRDRASSTDTQYF. As DNA, the CDR3 is TGCGCCAGCCGGGACAGGGCGTCTAGCACAGATACGCAGTATTTT.

There are a few counts of this clone. The V gene is TRBV6-1, the J gene TRBJ1-2; D is undetermined. Trimming cost V 3 bases and J 2 bases, with 10 bases left between them. CDR1 is MNHNS, CDR2 SASEGT, per germline. CDR3 length: 14 residues. The CDR3 coding sequence is TGTGCCAGCAGTGAGTCACATAAAAACTATGGCTACACCTTC. This codes for CASSESHKNYGYTF.

This clone is judged medium-sized (0.01 to 0.1%). This chain links TRBV7-2 with TRBJ2-7, with 9 bases lining up with TRBD1. CDR1 SGHTA and CDR2 FQGNSA come from the germline V gene. This CDR3 is built from 13 residues. Germline trimming cut 5 bases from V and 6 bases from J; bases unmatched to any gene: 5. In DNA, the CDR3 is TGTGCCAGCAGCCCAGGACAGGGGACCGAGCAGTACTTC. As protein: CASSPGQGTEQYF. Using reference TRBV7-2 and TRBJ2-7 for the parts outside the CDR3, the full variable domain is GAGVSQSPSNKVTEKGKDVELRCDPISGHTALYWYRQSLGQGLEFLIYFQGNSAPDKSGLPSDRFSAERTGGSVSTLTIQRTQQEDSAVYLCASSPGQGTEQYFGPGTRLTVT.

V usage is TRBV18 and J usage is TRBJ2-1; a weak D match, TRBD2 (6 bases). This CDR3 region has 15 residues. Germline values: CDR1 KGHSH, CDR2 LQKENI. Deletions cut 5 bases from V and 0 bases from J, with 11 bases between. The CDR3 DNA reads as TGTGCCAGCTCAGTCGGACTACACTCCTACAATGAGCAGTTCTTC. Protein: CASSVGLHSYNEQFF.

In DNA, the CDR3 is TGTGCCAGCAGATCGGGGGGGCGGAGCGCCTACGAGCAGTACTTC. Protein product: CASRSGGRSAYEQYF. The rearrangement links TRBV6-5 to TRBJ2-5; 8 nucleotides line up with TRBD2. The end of the DNA fits TRBJ2-7 better, so the J call may be wrong. CDR3 length equals 15 residues. CDR1 and CDR2 (germline): MNHEY, SVGAGI.

This clone has more than one count but fewer than ten. V is TRBV4-3 and J is TRBJ1-2; tentatively, D is TRBD1 (5 bases). This CDR3 region has 15 residues. Looked up from germline, CDR1 is LGHNA and CDR2 is YSLEER. Deletions cut 0 bases from V and 5 bases from J, with 13 bases between. Here the CDR3 DNA reads TGCGCCAGCAGCCAAGATCGGAGGGGACCTTATGGCTACACCTTC. Protein sequence: CASSQDRRGPYGYTF.

The chain links TRBV5-3 to TRBJ1-2; TRBD1 aligns across 7 bases. TRBV5-3 is assigned to the ORF class and has an uncertain function. Germline trimming cut 0 bases from V and 6 bases from J; bases unmatched to any gene: 5. This CDR3 is 14 amino acids long. In nucleotides, the CDR3 is TGTGCCAGAAGCTTGGGGGACAGCCAGAATGGCTACACCTTC. Translated, it gives CARSLGDSQNGYTF.

The rearrangement links TRBV6-5 to TRBJ2-1, with TRBD1 identical over 8 bases. Germline V gene sequence: CDR1 MNHEY, CDR2 SVGAGI. This CDR3 has 15 amino acids. Germline trimming cut 5 bases from V and 2 bases from J; bases unmatched to any gene: 5. The CDR3 bases are TGTGCCAGCAGTAAACAGGGGGGTACCTACAATGAGCAGTTCTTC. Protein product: CASSKQGGTYNEQFF.

A single count supports this clone. This sequence joins TRBV6-6 and TRBJ1-1; D is undetermined. The V and J ends lost 5 bases and 0 bases respectively, with 10 bases between them. Germline V CDR1 and CDR2: MNHNY, SVGAGI (reference sequence). The CDR3 is 14 residues long. CDR3 amino acids: CASSPRHVNTEAFF. The DNA for the CDR3 is TGTGCCAGCAGTCCCAGACACGTGAACACTGAAGCTTTCTTT.

The V call is TRBV4-2, the J call TRBJ2-7; 7 bases are a match to TRBD1. Germline V lookup: CDR1 LGHNA, CDR2 YNFKEQ. V dropped 1 base and J dropped 1; count of bases not matched to a gene: 4. This CDR3 comprises 15 residues. The CDR3 bases are TGTGCCAGCAGCCAAGGGGGGACAGCATCCTACGAGCAGTACTTC. Protein product: CASSQGGTASYEQYF.

The chain combines TRBV9 with TRBJ2-3; D might be TRBD1 (6 bases). V was clipped by 0 bases and J by 4 bases, with 12 bases between them. Germline assignment: CDR1 SGDLS and CDR2 YYNGEE. The CDR3 covers 15 residues. CDR3 DNA: TGTGCCAGCAGCGTAGTACCAGGGGCCGCAGATACGCAGTATTTT. This gives the protein CASSVVPGAADTQYF. Full variable domain (rest looked up from reference TRBV9 and TRBJ2-3): DSGVTQTPKHLITATGQRVTLRCSPRSGDLSVYWYQQSLDQGLQFLIQYYNGEERAKGNILERFSAQQFPDLHSELNLSSLELGDSALYFCASSVVPGAADTQYFGPGTRLTVL.

This clone was found a few times. The rearrangement joins TRBV7-2 to TRBJ2-7; TRBD2 is a possible D gene (5 bases). Between the trimmed V and J ends, which lost 2 bases and 0 bases, there was a span of 11 bases. The CDR3 consists of 15 residues. Germline-derived CDR1 and CDR2 are SGHTA and FQGNSA. CDR3 residues: CASSLMGRGSYEQYF. The CDR3 DNA is TGTGCCAGCAGCTTAATGGGTCGGGGCTCCTACGAGCAGTACTTC.

This chain uses TRBV19 with TRBJ2-2, with TRBD1 identical over 7 bases. The CDR3 contains 15 residues. Trimming took 4 bases from V and 5 from J; bases not matched to a gene: 7. The germline gives CDR1 LNHDA, CDR2 SQIVND (reference sequence). The CDR3 reads CASSTRTGVTGELFF. CDR3 nucleotides: TGTGCCAGTAGTACGCGGACAGGAGTGACCGGGGAGCTGTTTTTT.

The table lists this clone with a count of one. J is TRBJ2-7 and V is TRBV5-1, with 10 bases identical to TRBD2. The CDR3 loop spans 15 amino acids. Germline V gene data show CDR1 as SGHRS and CDR2 as YFSETQ. The V segment lost 1 base and the J segment 5 bases; nucleotides outside the gene matches: 6. CDR3 nucleotide sequence: TGCGCCAGCAGCTTGCTAGCGGGAGCTTCGGACGAGCAGTACTTC. Translated, it gives CASSLLAGASDEQYF.

This clone was picked up one time. This chain joins TRBV9 and TRBJ2-2; D remains unclear. The germline V gene encodes CDR1 SGDLS and CDR2 YYNGEE. The CDR3 covers 12 residues. V shed 1 base and J shed 6 bases, with 4 bases lying between them. The CDR3 DNA is TGTGCCAGCAGCGTAACACCCGGGGAGCTGTTTTTT. Translating it yields CASSVTPGELFF.

This clone has a single count. The rearrangement joins TRBV29-1 to TRBJ2-2; D possibly corresponds to TRBD1 (6 bases). The CDR3 has 14 amino acids. The ends were cut back, 6 bases at V and 6 bases at J, with 17 bases in the middle. The V gene's germline CDR1 is SQVTM and CDR2 ANQGSEA. CDR3 protein: CSVQGPGVPGELFF. CDR3 coding DNA: TGCAGCGTCCAAGGGCCAGGGGTCCCCGGGGAGCTGTTTTTT.

The chain combines TRBV10-3 with TRBJ2-1; possibly TRBD2 for D (6 bases). This CDR3 has 12 residues. V was clipped by 3 bases and J by 8 bases, with 8 bases between them. The germline V gene encodes CDR1 ENHRY and CDR2 SYGVKD. CDR3 amino acids: CAISETSHEQFF. The CDR3 DNA follows: TGTGCCATCAGTGAAACTAGCCATGAGCAGTTCTTC.

The rearrangement joins TRBV7-2 to TRBJ2-3; D might be TRBD2 (6 bases). This CDR3 has 15 residues. Germline CDR1 is SGHTA and CDR2 is FQGNSA. Trimming left V 3 bases short and J 6 bases short, with 16 bases between. The CDR3 bases are TGTGCCAGCAGCTTCGGCGGGGATGTGGGCGATACGCAGTATTTT. Protein: CASSFGGDVGDTQYF.

The V call is TRBV20-1, the J call TRBJ2-4, with D hard to call. There are 11 residues in the CDR3. Germline values: CDR1 DFQATT, CDR2 SNEGSKA (reference sequence). The V end lost 7 bases, the J end lost 8 bases, and 12 bases lay between the germline ends. The CDR3 coding sequence is TGCAGTGGGGCTACCTCGGACATTCAGTACTTC. It codes for CSGATSDIQYF.

The genes are TRBV10-3 and TRBJ1-4; TRBD1 aligns across 10 bases. Germline V gene lookup returns CDR1 ENHRY and CDR2 SYGVKD. The CDR3 consists of 16 residues. V lost 4 bases, J lost 6 bases, and 8 bases stayed unmatched. The CDR3 region has the DNA TGTGCCATCAGTGCCAGTTCAGGGACAGGGGATGAAAAACTGTTTTTT. It encodes CAISASSGTGDEKLFF.

In its sample, this clone was seen once. This chain joins TRBV12-5 and TRBJ1-5; 8 nucleotides line up with TRBD1. CDR3 length: 15 amino acids. Germline V gene lookup returns CDR1 LGHNT and CDR2 FRNRAP. The V segment lost 6 bases and the J segment 2 bases; nucleotides outside the gene matches: 6. The CDR3 loop is CASGYDRGGNQPQHF. Here the CDR3 DNA reads TGTGCTAGTGGCTACGACAGGGGAGGCAATCAGCCCCAGCATTTT.

The V gene is TRBV5-4, the J gene TRBJ1-2, with unresolved D. This CDR3 comprises 13 residues. Between the trimmed V and J ends, which lost 2 bases and 6 bases, there was a span of 11 bases. In germline, CDR1 is SGHNT, CDR2 YYREEE (reference sequence). The CDR3, as DNA: TGTGCCAGCAGCTTAAGGGCGGAGGATGGCTACACCTTC. Residues: CASSLRAEDGYTF.

Only a few counts were recorded for this clone. The chain recombines TRBV29-1 with TRBJ1-1, with D hard to call. There are 13 residues in the CDR3. Germline CDR1 SQVTM, CDR2 ANQGSEA. Trimming cost V 7 bases and J 0 bases, with 12 bases left between them. The CDR3 loop is CSAWSSVNTEAFF. CDR3 sequence (DNA): TGCAGCGCCTGGTCCAGTGTGAACACTGAAGCTTTCTTT. The full variable domain, in which reference TRBV29-1 and TRBJ1-1 provide the parts outside the CDR3, is SAVISQKPSRDICQRGTSLTIQCQVDSQVTMMFWYRQQPGQSLTLIATANQGSEATYESGFVIDKFPISRPNLTFSTLTVSNMSPEDSSIYLCSAWSSVNTEAFFGQGTRLTVV.

The CDR3, as DNA: TGTGCCATCAGTCCGAGCTCTGGGGCCAACGTCCTGACTTTC. Translating gives CAISPSSGANVLTF. The rearrangement uses TRBV10-3 and TRBJ2-6; D remains ambiguous. The CDR3 sequence is 14 residues long. CDR1 and CDR2 (germline): ENHRY, SYGVKD. Trimming left V 5 bases short and J 0 bases short, with 5 bases between.

The rearrangement joins TRBV7-2 to TRBJ2-1, with 11 bases matching TRBD2. With 7 bases clipped from V and 2 bases from J, the junction kept 7 bases outside the gene matches. CDR1 SGHTA and CDR2 FQGNSA come from the germline V gene. The CDR3 runs to 16 residues. The CDR3 nucleotides are TGTGCCAGCAACGTCCCGGGACTAGCGGCCTACAATGAGCAGTTCTTC. It specifies CASNVPGLAAYNEQFF.

The rearrangement uses TRBV4-1 and TRBJ2-3; the match to TRBD2 covers 7 bases. V dropped 6 bases and J dropped 3; count of bases not matched to a gene: 9. CDR1 MGHRA and CDR2 YSYEKL come from the germline V gene. CDR3 length: 15 residues. The DNA of the CDR3 is TGCGCCAGCAGGTCGCAGGGAGGGGCGACAGATACGCAGTATTTT. It specifies CASRSQGGATDTQYF.

This chain links TRBV2 with TRBJ2-3; TRBD1 might be the D (6 bases). The CDR3 length is 15 residues. The germline V and J ends were trimmed by 5 bases and 2 bases, with 14 bases remaining between them. Germline CDR1 SNHLY, CDR2 FYNNEI. CDR3 region: CASSLHDRPTDTQYF. In nucleotides, the CDR3 is TGTGCCAGCAGTCTACACGACAGGCCCACAGATACGCAGTATTTT.

This chain connects TRBV7-2 to TRBJ2-1; 7 nucleotides match TRBD2. V shed 7 bases, J shed 0 bases, and the junction held 9 bases outside the gene matches. The CDR3 contains 16 residues. In germline, CDR1 is SGHTA, CDR2 FQGNSA. CDR3 in DNA: TGTGCCAGCACCCTCAGCGGGGCGAGCTCCTACAATGAGCAGTTCTTC. Amino acid sequence: CASTLSGASSYNEQFF.

The rearrangement uses TRBV5-4 and TRBJ2-1, with a possible D match to TRBD1 (5 bases). CDR1 SGHNT and CDR2 YYREEE come from the germline V gene (reference sequence). The V and J ends lost 4 bases and 5 bases respectively, with 16 bases between them. The CDR3 length is 15 residues. The CDR3: CASSPSLRVNNEQFF. The CDR3 DNA reads TGTGCCAGCAGCCCCTCGCTCAGGGTCAACAATGAGCAGTTCTTC.

The gene calls are TRBV4-1 and TRBJ1-1, with TRBD1 identical over 9 bases. CDR1 and CDR2 (germline): MGHRA, YSYEKL. This CDR3 region has 19 residues. The trim removed 0 bases at V and 3 bases at J, leaving 14 bases unmatched. CDR3 bases: TGCGCCAGCAGCCAAGATCGAGGGACAGGGCGGGCGTCGGACACTGAAGCTTTCTTT. This encodes CASSQDRGTGRASDTEAFF.